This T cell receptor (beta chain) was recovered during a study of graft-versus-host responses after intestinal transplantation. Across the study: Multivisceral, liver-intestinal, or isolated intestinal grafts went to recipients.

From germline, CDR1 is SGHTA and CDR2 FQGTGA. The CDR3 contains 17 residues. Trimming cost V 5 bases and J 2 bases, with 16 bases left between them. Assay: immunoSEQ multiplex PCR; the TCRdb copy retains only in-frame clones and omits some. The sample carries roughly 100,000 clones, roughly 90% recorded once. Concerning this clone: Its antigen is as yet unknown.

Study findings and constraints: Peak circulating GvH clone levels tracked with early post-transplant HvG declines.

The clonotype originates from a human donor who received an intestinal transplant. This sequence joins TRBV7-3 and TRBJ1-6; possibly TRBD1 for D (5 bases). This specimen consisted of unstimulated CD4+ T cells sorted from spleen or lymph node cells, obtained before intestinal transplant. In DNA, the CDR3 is TGTGCCAGCAGCCATACAAGATGGGGCCCCTATAATTCACCCCTCCACTTT. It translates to CASSHTRWGPYNSPLHF.